The present TCR beta chain was sequenced within a study of graft-versus-host responses after intestinal transplantation (dated by TCRdb to about 2021). As for the study more broadly: The transplants that recipients got were multivisceral, liver-intestinal, or isolated intestinal. All recipients received anti-thymocyte globulin induction followed by maintenance tacrolimus and steroids for around 3 years. Bulk TCR-beta CDR3 sequencing was used to track graft-versus-host and host-versus-graft alloreactive T cell clones in the graft, circulation and bone marrow after intestinal transplantation. Alloreactive clones were identified by sequencing pre-transplant mixed lymphocyte reaction products and comparing them with unstimulated pre-transplant donor and recipient T cells. A cohort of 24 intestinal transplant recipients, including one retransplant, was enrolled, and a few patients lacking pretransplant specimens were excluded. Donor T cell macrochimerism was defined as a peak of at least 4% donor T cells among recipient peripheral blood mononuclear cells. Rather than being sequenced by the commercial service, samples from a few later patients were sequenced in-house on an Illumina MiSeq and processed with MiXCR.

Blood samples were collected up to 4 times in the first month after transplant and then at least monthly when available. At the junction V is shortened by 1 base and J by 0 bases, with 11 bases in between. Inclusive of the bounding cysteine and phenylalanine, the CDR3 is 16 residues long. Just the 48-base CDR3 DNA is kept, in frame starting at base 1. CDR1 and CDR2 are drawn from the germline V gene: SGHDT, YYEEEE. Concerning this clone: This receptor's antigen is unknown. Base qualities are missing; no much larger clone stands one base away.

Library preparation was by the immunoSEQ multiplex PCR assay. For most patients, genomic DNA was subjected to high-throughput TCR-beta CDR3 sequencing by Adaptive Biotechnologies. On the authors' methods: Adaptive's ImmunoSEQ software supplied the TCR sequencing data for 18 patients, while MiXCR and VDJtools were used to process a few other patients. CDR3 nucleotide sequences shared by donor and recipient were removed because the origin of these sequences could not be assigned. To be classed as alloreactive, a clone needed at least 2-fold expansion over unstimulated cells and a minimum CFSE-low frequency of 0.002% (template counts) or 0.001% (read counts). Clones detected in sequenced pre-transplant spleen, lymph node, or MLR CFSE-low populations of the donor or recipient were defined as mappable. Cumulative frequency of alloreactive clones was calculated as a percentage of all sequences weighted by copy number. TCRdb retrieved this table from immuneACCESS and kept in-frame rearrangements only. Not all clones are present; in checked studies, unresolved V genes account for under half, and no reason is known for the remainder. V and J calls and clone size are those listed in that table; D and trimming were worked out from the DNA. Across this sample there are some 44,000 clones, with about 95% seen only once. Of the sample, 1.5% to 2% falls within the top ten clones.

The research as a whole found: Conclusions were limited by the relatively low number and heterogeneity of intestinal transplant patients. Early after transplant, declines in HvG clones were associated with peak levels of circulating GvH clones. High GvH to HvG T cell clonal ratios were observed in the allografts of patients with donor T cell macrochimerism. GvH clones were found in recipient bone marrow, and some of the GvH clones appeared earlier in ileal mucosa or blood, which is consistent with an intestinal mucosal origin.

Recombination connected TRBV5-6 to TRBJ2-4, with no confidently assigned D gene. The sample in question was PBMCs, obtained about 11 months after intestinal transplant. The receptor's source is a human patient who received an intestinal transplant, so some T cells may come from the graft donor. The DNA sequence is TGTGCCAGCAGCTTGCTATACAACGGAGCCAAAAACATTCAGTACTTC. It specifies CASSLLYNGAKNIQYF.